The rows below give T cell receptor beta chains drawn from one sample of a study of T cells in Graves' hyperthyroidism and ophthalmopathy. Each CDR3 protein gets one entry after TCRdb re-called the multiplex PCR reads with MiXCR. Here the sample spans hundreds of thousands of distinct CDR3 sequences, roughly 46% being singletons. The sequenced sample consisted of peripheral blood or thyroid tissue (not recorded which). These receptor sequences come from an adult man with Graves' disease, either hyperthyroidism or ophthalmopathy (not recorded which). The CDR3 runs from the conserved cysteine through the conserved F or W. A D gene is named only where the DNA matches it firmly. Not all rows give a size; the values are once, few, many and, for expanded clones, a class.

length | D | J | V | size | DNA | CDR3
15 | - | TRBJ2-5 | TRBV25-1 | - | TGTGCCAGCAGCTCGAAGACAGGCCGCCAAGAGACCCAGTACTTC | CASSSKTGRQETQYF
14 | - | TRBJ1-4 | TRBV24-1 | - | TGTGCCACCAGTGATAGGAAGGCGAATGAAAAACTGTTTTTT | CATSDRKANEKLFF
16 | TRBD1 | TRBJ1-5 | TRBV7-9 | few | TGTGCCAGCAGGGAGTCCGGGACAGGGGGGAATCAGCCCCAGCATTTT | CASRESGTGGNQPQHF
14 | - | TRBJ1-1 | TRBV5-4 | - | TGTGCCAGCAGCCCAGGGACGATCGGAACTGAAGCTTTCTTT | CASSPGTIGTEAFF
16 | TRBD1 | TRBJ1-4 | TRBV10-3 | - | TGTGCCATCAGTGAAAGCGGACAGGGACGGAATGAAAAACTGTTTTTT | CAISESGQGRNEKLFF
15 | - | TRBJ2-7 | TRBV6-1 | few | TGTGCCAGCAGTTACTCACCAGGGCGGAGGTACGAGCAGTACTTC | CASSYSPGRRYEQYF
15 | TRBD1 | TRBJ2-2 | TRBV11-2 | - | TGTGCCAGCAGCGTTGGGACAGGGGGCACCGGGGAGCTGTTTTTT | CASSVGTGGTGELFF
14 | - | TRBJ2-5 | TRBV7-9 | - | TGTGCCAGCAGCCACCTAGACACCGGGGAGACCCAGTACTTC | CASSHLDTGETQYF
13 | TRBD1 | TRBJ1-1 | TRBV14 | - | TGTGCCAGCAGCCAACTAAACAGGGGCTTGGCTTTCTTT | CASSQLNRGLAFF
16 | - | TRBJ1-4 | TRBV29-1 | - | TGCAGCGTTGAATCCCCCGGGGACGCAACTAATGAAAAACTGTTTTTT | CSVESPGDATNEKLFF
12 | - | TRBJ2-2 | TRBV15 | - | TGTGCCACCAGCAGAGAAGTCGGGGAGCTGTTTTTT | CATSREVGELFF